Listed here is a single T cell receptor (beta chain). Antigen unknown. Data came from immunoSEQ multiplex PCR; TCRdb stores just in-frame clones and leaves some out. Among hundreds of thousands of clones listed, around 92% were seen once. This record belongs to a study of shared clonotypes between healthy human individuals. Study results and limitations: Represented diversity, genetic and exposure-history alike, was limited by few donors. Several donors shared roughly 5% of their naive CD4 clonotypes.

CD45RO-negative cells were positively selected for CCR7, leaving out terminally differentiated effector memory CD45RA+ cells. The origin of this receptor is a young man in good health. Source material: naive CD8+ T cells sorted from blood.

The CDR3 spells CASSGTGVAGGPLDTQYF. Here the CDR3 DNA reads TGTGCCAGCAGCGGGACAGGGGTAGCGGGAGGGCCATTGGATACGCAGTATTTT. The rearrangement links TRBV5-4 to TRBJ2-3, with a possible D match to TRBD2 (11 bases). The length of the CDR3 is 18 residues. The V end lost 4 bases, the J end lost 6 bases, and 27 bases lay between the germline ends. Germline V gives CDR1 SGHNT, CDR2 YYREEE (reference sequence).